Each of the 17 T cell receptor beta chains below was sequenced from the same sample in a study of blood T cell repertoires in COVID-19. The table came from immunoSEQ multiplex PCR; TCRdb's copy has only in-frame clones and leaves some out. The repertoire has 110,000 to 150,000 clones, approximately 80% of them found once; the top ten carry 1.9%. Sequencing was done on a sample of peripheral blood. The receptors were sampled from a woman aged 55-70 years with acute or convalescent COVID-19.

This chain's CDR3 is CASSESSYNEQFF. CDR3 nucleotide sequence: TGTGCCAGCAGTGAGAGCTCCTACAATGAGCAGTTCTTC. The V gene is TRBV6-1, the J gene TRBJ2-1; D call uncertain. V was pared by 3 bases and J by 0 bases, with 3 bases between. The CDR3 extends over 13 amino acids. Germline V lookup: CDR1 MNHNS, CDR2 SASEGT.

The chain links TRBV3-1 (or the pseudogene TRBV3-2) to TRBJ2-2; TRBD1 agrees at 8 bases. V shed 4 bases, J shed 7 bases, and the junction held 5 bases outside the gene matches. The V gene's germline CDR1 is LGHDT and CDR2 YNNKEL (reference sequence). The CDR3 has 14 amino acids. The CDR3 nucleotides read TGTGCCAGCAGCCTACGGACAGGGTTCGGGGAGCTGTTTTTT. Translation gives CASSLRTGFGELFF.

CDR3 in DNA: TGTGCCAGCAGCCTAGAAGGGAGAGGCGATGAGCAGTTCTTC. Translated, it gives CASSLEGRGDEQFF. The chain carries TRBV3-1 (or the pseudogene TRBV3-2) and TRBJ2-1, with D perhaps matching TRBD2 (5 bases). Trimming pared 4 bases from V and 8 bases from J, leaving 15 bases between. CDR3 length equals 14 residues. The germline V gene encodes CDR1 LGHDT and CDR2 YNNKEL (reference sequence).

This clone was counted many times. The chain combines TRBV5-8 with TRBJ2-7; 7 bases match TRBD1. CDR3 length: 14 amino acids. Germline assignment: CDR1 SGHTS and CDR2 YDEGEE. Trimming cost V 4 bases and J 0 bases; bases outside gene matches: 4. CDR3 protein: CASSTGTDSYEQYF. CDR3 DNA: TGTGCCAGCAGCACAGGGACAGACTCCTACGAGCAGTACTTC.

A single count supports this clone. The chain links TRBV3-1 (or the pseudogene TRBV3-2) to TRBJ1-2; 7 bases are a match to TRBD1. Per the germline V gene, CDR1 is LGHDT and CDR2 is YNNKEL (reference sequence). The CDR3 runs to 14 residues. J gave up 8 bases and V 1 base, and 7 bases lay outside the gene matches. The CDR3 sequence is CASSQARDSGGYTF. For the CDR3, the DNA is TGTGCCAGCAGCCAAGCCCGGGACAGCGGGGGCTACACCTTC.

The genes are TRBV21-1 and TRBJ2-1; TRBD2 was called by the table and not checked on the DNA. TRBV21-1 is a documented pseudogene. The CDR3 runs 20 residues. The CDR3 is CASIVPSTSGRAHPYNEQFF. DNA for the CDR3: TGTGCCAGCATAGTCCCCTCCACTAGCGGGAGGGCCCATCCCTACAATGAGCAGTTCTTC.

Details on this clone: The junction and the germline gene differ at one end; a read error may be behind it. The rearrangement links TRBV28 to TRBJ1-6; D is perhaps TRBD1 (6 bases). CDR1 is MDHEN, CDR2 SYDVKM, per germline. This CDR3 has 13 residues. CDR3 loop: CASSTGRNSPFHF. The CDR3 region has the DNA TGTGCCAGCTCCACAGGGCGCAATTCACCCTTCCACTTT.

The chain links TRBV7-9 to TRBJ1-5; D possibly corresponds to TRBD1 (6 bases). The V gene lost 3 bases and the J gene lost 1 base, with 10 bases spanning the gap. This CDR3 comprises 15 residues. The germline CDR1 and CDR2 sequences are SEHNR and FQNEAQ (reference sequence). The CDR3 reads CASSFRGGSNQPQHF. In DNA form, the CDR3 reads TGTGCCAGCAGCTTCAGGGGTGGGAGCAATCAGCCCCAGCATTTT.

The chain joins TRBV5-6 to TRBJ1-2; no clear D. CDR1 is SGHDT and CDR2 is YYEEEE in the germline V gene. The CDR3 runs to 13 residues. Trimming shortened V by 6 bases and J by 4 bases, and 13 bases separated the two germline ends. The DNA of the CDR3 is TGTGCCAGCACCCCCGGAGCCCCCTATGGCTACACCTTC. Its protein product is CASTPGAPYGYTF.

The chain uses TRBV20-1 and TRBJ1-1; D unresolved. Germline V gene data show CDR1 as DFQATT and CDR2 as SNEGSKA (reference sequence). The CDR3 runs 11 residues. The ends were cut back, 6 bases at V and 5 bases at J, with 10 bases in the middle. Here the CDR3 reads CSAPIETEAFF. The CDR3 DNA reads TGCAGTGCCCCGATCGAGACTGAAGCTTTCTTT.

V gene TRBV27 combines with J gene TRBJ2-3; 13 bases are shared with TRBD2. The germline gives CDR1 MNHEY, CDR2 SMNVEV (reference sequence). Losses at the gene ends were 6 bases for V and 2 bases for J; bases not matched to a gene: 8. The CDR3 covers 17 residues. CDR3 bases: TGTGCCAGCAGCCTCCCGGGACTAGCGGGATTCACAGATACGCAGTATTTT. It encodes CASSLPGLAGFTDTQYF.

This rearrangement joins TRBV6-1 to TRBJ2-7; 7 bases map to TRBD1. The trim removed 2 bases at V and 2 bases at J, leaving 6 bases unmatched. The germline V gene has CDR1 MNHNS and CDR2 SASEGT. The CDR3 totals 15 residues. The CDR3 nucleotides are TGTGCCAGCAGTGAACTACAGGGGTTGACCTACGAGCAGTACTTC. This gives the protein CASSELQGLTYEQYF.

The chain employs TRBV6-1 and TRBJ2-1; 7 bases are a match to TRBD2. Per germline, CDR1 MNHNS and CDR2 SASEGT. The CDR3 has 17 amino acids. The V segment lost 4 bases and the J segment 7 bases; nucleotides outside the gene matches: 16. The CDR3 DNA follows: TGTGCCAGCAGTGCCCTTACTAGCGTCAGACGGTGGAATGAGCAGTTCTTC. Its translation: CASSALTSVRRWNEQFF.

The chain joins TRBV28 to TRBJ2-3, with 11 bases fitting TRBD1. The germline CDR1 and CDR2 sequences are MDHEN and SYDVKM. The CDR3 runs to 14 residues. V shed 7 bases and J 4 bases; nucleotides not matched to a gene: 4. The CDR3 nucleotides read TGTGCCAGCAAGTGGGACAGGGGGTCAGATACGCAGTATTTT. This translates into CASKWDRGSDTQYF.

The V and J genes are TRBV19 and TRBJ2-3; D is uncertain. Trimming left V 0 bases short and J 1 base short, with 5 bases between. CDR1 LNHDA and CDR2 SQIVND come from the germline V gene (reference sequence). CDR3 size: 14 residues. CDR3 sequence (DNA): TGTGCCAGTAGTATAGATCCAGGCACAGATACGCAGTATTTT. Its translation: CASSIDPGTDTQYF.

The CDR3 loop is CASSLAGRGTDTQYF. The CDR3 DNA is TGCGCCAGCAGCTTGGCCGGGAGGGGAACAGATACGCAGTATTTT. The chain links TRBV5-1 to TRBJ2-3; 8 bases match TRBD2. CDR3 size: 15 residues. The germline V gene has CDR1 SGHRS and CDR2 YFSETQ. J was trimmed by 3 bases and V by 0 bases; bases with no gene match: 3.

The chain is built from TRBV11-3 and TRBJ2-3; 10 positions match TRBD2. The CDR3 contains 15 residues. Losses at the gene ends were 3 bases for V and 2 bases for J; bases not matched to a gene: 2. Germline V gene sequence: CDR1 SGHNT, CDR2 YENEEA. The CDR3 here is CASSFSGRITDTQYF. The CDR3 bases are TGTGCCAGCAGCTTTAGCGGGAGGATCACAGATACGCAGTATTTT.